The sequence of this T cell receptor (beta chain) was determined in a study of T-cell reconstitution after alpha-beta-depleted transplantation in children. For TCRbeta, the library was prepared with unique molecular identifiers. Each CDR3 protein gets one entry after TCRdb re-called the PCR reads with MiXCR. Of 250,000 or so distinct CDR3 sequences in the sample, around 7.5% were seen once. Germline trimming cut 6 bases from V and 4 bases from J; bases unmatched to any gene: 5. CDR1 MNHEY and CDR2 SVGEGT come from the germline V gene. The CDR3 sequence is 14 residues long. This clonotype has at least ten counts.

The sequencing here drew on PBMCs, mostly from graft donor cells, taken 180 days after TCRalphabeta/CD19-depleted stem cell transplant. This TCR was recovered from a male patient between 10 and 17 years old who had a stem cell transplant for acute lymphoblastic leukemia, so the T cells may come from the graft donor. The chain uses TRBV6-2 or TRBV6-3 and TRBJ2-2; 7 nucleotides align to TRBD1. The CDR3 here is CASSRTGGTGELFF. The CDR3 DNA follows: TGTGCCAGCAGCCGGACAGGTGGCACCGGGGAGCTGTTTTTT.